Below are 18 T cell receptor beta chains sequenced from a single sample in a study of cytomegalovirus exposure and HLA in healthy donors. Generated by immunoSEQ multiplex PCR, the TCRdb table keeps only in-frame clones and is missing some. There are some 130,000 clones in the sample; 94% occur only once, and approximately 1.8% lies in the top ten. The sequencing input was PBMCs. The origin of the receptors is a young man in good health and CMV-seropositive.

This chain joins TRBV6-1 and TRBJ2-7, with TRBD1 matching 7 bases. Trimming removed 4 bases from V and 3 bases from J; junction bases left unmatched: 6. CDR3 size: 14 residues. The germline V gene encodes CDR1 MNHNS and CDR2 SASEGT. The CDR3 DNA follows: TGTGCCAGCAGTGCGGGACAGACCTTCTACGAGCAGTACTTC. Translation: CASSAGQTFYEQYF.

The chain joins TRBV28 to TRBJ2-2; possible D gene TRBD1, 6 bases. This CDR3 spans 14 amino acids. V was cut by 7 bases and J by 3 bases, with 12 bases left in between. Germline-derived CDR1 and CDR2 are MDHEN and SYDVKM. This CDR3 is CASIRDTYTGELFF. CDR3 bases: TGTGCCAGCATTAGGGACACTTACACCGGGGAGCTGTTTTTT.

The chain joins TRBV27 to TRBJ2-7; D perhaps matches TRBD2 (7 bases). Between the trimmed V and J ends, which lost 5 bases and 4 bases, there was a span of 18 bases. The germline CDR1 and CDR2 sequences are MNHEY and SMNVEV (reference sequence). The CDR3 is 15 amino acids. CDR3 in amino acids: CASSGLGGRGYEQYF. CDR3 nucleotides: TGTGCCAGCAGTGGTCTGGGGGGGCGCGGGTACGAGCAGTACTTC.

This chain connects TRBV18 to TRBJ1-2; D not resolved. The germline CDR1 and CDR2 sequences are KGHSH and LQKENI. The germline V and J ends were trimmed by 6 bases and 2 bases, with 13 bases remaining between them. This CDR3 region has 14 residues. The CDR3, as DNA: TGTGCCAGCTCGTACTTGGACTCGAACTATGGCTACACCTTC. Protein sequence: CASSYLDSNYGYTF. The complete variable domain, with remaining parts taken from reference TRBV18 and TRBJ1-2, reads NAGVMQNPRHLVRRRGQEARLRCSPMKGHSHVYWYRQLPEEGLKFMVYLQKENIIDESGMPKERFSAEFPKEGPSILRIQQVVRGDSAAYFCASSYLDSNYGYTFGSGTRLTVV.

This clone appeared a single time. V usage is TRBV6-1 and J usage is TRBJ2-7, with TRBD2 matching 11 bases. The V gene end was trimmed by 8 bases and the J gene end by 13 bases; junction bases not matched to a gene: 10. This CDR3 contains 12 residues. CDR1 MNHNS and CDR2 SASEGT come from the germline V gene. CDR3 sequence: CASGPGLAAPYF. The CDR3 DNA reads TGTGCCAGCGGCCCGGGACTAGCGGCCCCTTACTTC.

The V gene is TRBV5-6, the J gene TRBJ1-4; tentatively, D is TRBD1 (5 bases). Germline lookup yields CDR1 SGHDT and CDR2 YYEEEE. Trimming stripped 5 bases from V and 4 bases from J, with 12 bases between. The CDR3 totals 14 residues. The CDR3 region is CASSPAGGNEKLFF. CDR3 DNA: TGTGCCAGCAGTCCTGCCGGGGGTAATGAAAAACTGTTTTTT.

This sequence joins TRBV6-1 and TRBJ2-3, with 10 bases fitting TRBD1. Germline-derived CDR1 and CDR2 are MNHNS and SASEGT. V lost 6 bases and J lost 3; bases outside the gene matches: 3. The CDR3 consists of 14 residues. The CDR3 sequence: CASREGQGTDTQYF. The CDR3 DNA reads TGTGCCAGCAGGGAGGGACAGGGGACAGATACGCAGTATTTT.

The chain joins TRBV6-5 to TRBJ2-7; D uncertain. Germline loops: CDR1 MNHEY, CDR2 SVGAGI. The CDR3 is 14 residues long. The V and J ends lost 6 bases and 3 bases respectively, with 15 bases between them. The CDR3 DNA sequence: TGTGCCAGCAGCACACAGCCCCTGCACTACGAGCAGTACTTC. It yields the protein CASSTQPLHYEQYF.

The chain uses TRBV25-1 and TRBJ2-1, with 8 bases lining up with TRBD1. From germline, CDR1 is MGHDK and CDR2 SYGVNS. There are 18 residues in the CDR3. The V gene end was trimmed by 0 bases and the J gene end by 4 bases; junction bases not matched to a gene: 11. For the CDR3, the DNA is TGTGCCAGCAGTGAATACTTTGGGGACAGGAAGTCTTACAATGAGCAGTTCTTC. This codes for CASSEYFGDRKSYNEQFF.

V usage is TRBV9 and J usage is TRBJ2-3, with a possible D match to TRBD2 (5 bases). The CDR3 has 15 amino acids. Per germline, CDR1 SGDLS and CDR2 YYNGEE. Trimming removed 0 bases at V and 2 bases at J, with 10 bases between. In DNA form, the CDR3 reads TGTGCCAGCAGCGTAGCTACAGCGGACACAGATACGCAGTATTTT. This codes for CASSVATADTDTQYF. Combining the CDR3 with reference TRBV9 and TRBJ2-3 gives the whole variable domain DSGVTQTPKHLITATGQRVTLRCSPRSGDLSVYWYQQSLDQGLQFLIQYYNGEERAKGNILERFSAQQFPDLHSELNLSSLELGDSALYFCASSVATADTDTQYFGPGTRLTVL.

The chain recombines TRBV30 with TRBJ1-5, with D maybe TRBD1 (6 bases). Germline V gene lookup returns CDR1 GTSNPN and CDR2 SVGIG (reference sequence). There are 13 residues in the CDR3. Trimming took off 0 bases at V and 6 bases at J, with 9 bases between the two ends. CDR3 sequence reads: CAWSVQGGQPQHF. DNA of the CDR3: TGTGCCTGGAGTGTACAGGGCGGTCAGCCCCAGCATTTT.

J is TRBJ1-5 and V is TRBV2; D is ambiguous. V lost 0 bases and J lost 1, with 10 bases in between. CDR3 length: 16 amino acids. CDR1 is SNHLY, CDR2 FYNNEI, per germline. CDR3 amino acids: CASSEAAGGSNQPQHF. The CDR3 DNA reads TGTGCCAGCAGTGAAGCGGCAGGTGGAAGCAATCAGCCCCAGCATTTT.

V and J are TRBV28 and TRBJ2-3, with 10 bases lining up with TRBD1. The CDR3 consists of 14 residues. Trimming took 5 bases from V and 4 from J; bases not matched to a gene: 3. Per the germline V gene, CDR1 is MDHEN and CDR2 is SYDVKM. The CDR3 loop is CASSQDRGADTQYF. Here the CDR3 DNA reads TGTGCCAGCAGTCAGGACAGGGGGGCAGATACGCAGTATTTT.

The chain recombines TRBV29-1 with TRBJ1-4; D remains ambiguous. From germline, CDR1 is SQVTM and CDR2 ANQGSEA. Trimming stripped 4 bases from V and 2 bases from J, with 8 bases between. The CDR3 runs to 13 residues. The CDR3, as DNA: TGCAGCGTTGTTGAGAACACTAATGAAAAACTGTTTTTT. This sequence encodes CSVVENTNEKLFF.

The chain couples TRBV15 to TRBJ2-7, with 8 positions matching TRBD2. The CDR3 totals 15 residues. V trimming: 0 bases; J trimming: 7 bases; junction bases outside the gene matches: 8. Germline CDR1 reads LNHNV; CDR2 reads YYDKDF (reference sequence). CDR3 DNA sequence: TGTGCCACCAGCAGAGATCTTAGCGGGGATCTTGAGCAGTACTTC. This gives the protein CATSRDLSGDLEQYF. The whole variable domain, remainder taken from reference TRBV15 and TRBJ2-7, is DAMVIQNPRYQVTQFGKPVTLSCSQTLNHNVMYWYQQKSSQAPKLLFHYYDKDFNNEADTPDNFQSRRPNTSFCFLDIRSPGLGDTAMYLCATSRDLSGDLEQYFGPGTRLTVT.

In its sample, this clone was seen once. V is TRBV7-3 and J is TRBJ2-1; 12 bases are a match to TRBD2. The length of the CDR3 is 16 residues. Germline V gene data show CDR1 as SGHTA and CDR2 as FQGTGA. V shed 5 bases, J shed 10 bases, and the junction held 12 bases outside the gene matches. The CDR3 sequence is CASSTITSGRIREQFF. CDR3 coding DNA: TGTGCCAGCAGCACCATAACTAGCGGGAGGATCCGGGAGCAGTTCTTC.

This chain uses TRBV21-1 with TRBJ2-7; TRBD2 is taken as the D call from the table, unchecked against the DNA. TRBV21-1 is shown as a pseudogene. The CDR3 is 16 amino acids. DNA for the CDR3: TGTGCCAGCAGCAGGGGTCTTGCGGGCGACTTCGGCGAGCAGTACTTC. As protein: CASSRGLAGDFGEQYF.

The genes are TRBV7-9 and TRBJ1-4; D call uncertain. CDR3 length: 15 amino acids. The germline V and J ends were trimmed by 2 bases and 6 bases, with 13 bases remaining between them. The V gene's germline CDR1 is SEHNR and CDR2 FQNEAQ (reference sequence). The CDR3 is CASSLIGGRHEKLFF. DNA for the CDR3: TGTGCCAGCAGCTTAATCGGCGGCCGACATGAAAAACTGTTTTTT.